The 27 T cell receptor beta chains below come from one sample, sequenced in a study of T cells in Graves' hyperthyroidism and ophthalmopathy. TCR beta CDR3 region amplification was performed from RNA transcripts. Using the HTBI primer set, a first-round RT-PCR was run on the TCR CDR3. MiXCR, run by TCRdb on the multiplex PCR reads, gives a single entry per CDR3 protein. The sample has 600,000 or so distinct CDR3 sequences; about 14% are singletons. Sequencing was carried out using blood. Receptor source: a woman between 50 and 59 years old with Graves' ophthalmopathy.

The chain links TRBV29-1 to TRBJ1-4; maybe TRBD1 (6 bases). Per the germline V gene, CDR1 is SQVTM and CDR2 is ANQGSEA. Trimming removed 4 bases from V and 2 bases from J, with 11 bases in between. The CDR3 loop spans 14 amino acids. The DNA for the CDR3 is TGCAGCGTTGCAGGGGAAATCACTAATGAAAAACTGTTTTTT. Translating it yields CSVAGEITNEKLFF.

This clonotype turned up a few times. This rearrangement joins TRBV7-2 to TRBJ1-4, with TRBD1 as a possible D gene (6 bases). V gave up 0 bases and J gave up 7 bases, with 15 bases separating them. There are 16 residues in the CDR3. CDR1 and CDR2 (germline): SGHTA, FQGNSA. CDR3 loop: CASSLAPGGAGEKLFF. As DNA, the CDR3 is TGTGCCAGCAGCTTAGCGCCCGGGGGCGCAGGTGAAAAACTGTTTTTT.

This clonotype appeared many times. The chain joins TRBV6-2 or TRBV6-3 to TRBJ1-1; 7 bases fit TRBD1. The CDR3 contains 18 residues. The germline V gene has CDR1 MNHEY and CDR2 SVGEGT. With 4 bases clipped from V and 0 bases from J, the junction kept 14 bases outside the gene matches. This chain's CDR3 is CASSSTLGTAWMNTEAFF. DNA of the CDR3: TGTGCCAGCAGTTCGACCCTTGGGACAGCATGGATGAACACTGAAGCTTTCTTT.

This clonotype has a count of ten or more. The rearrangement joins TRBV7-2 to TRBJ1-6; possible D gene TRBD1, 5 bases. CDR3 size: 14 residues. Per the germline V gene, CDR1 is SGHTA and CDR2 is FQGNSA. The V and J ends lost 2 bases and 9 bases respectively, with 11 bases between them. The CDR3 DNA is TGTGCCAGCAGCTTATTAGGGGAGCTTTCACCCCTCCACTTT. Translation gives CASSLLGELSPLHF.

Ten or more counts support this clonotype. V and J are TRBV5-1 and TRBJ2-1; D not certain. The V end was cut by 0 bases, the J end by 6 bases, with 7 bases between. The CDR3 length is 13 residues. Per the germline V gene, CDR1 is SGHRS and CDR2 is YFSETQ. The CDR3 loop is CASSLGVVNEQFF. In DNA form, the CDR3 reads TGCGCCAGCAGCTTGGGTGTAGTCAATGAGCAGTTCTTC.

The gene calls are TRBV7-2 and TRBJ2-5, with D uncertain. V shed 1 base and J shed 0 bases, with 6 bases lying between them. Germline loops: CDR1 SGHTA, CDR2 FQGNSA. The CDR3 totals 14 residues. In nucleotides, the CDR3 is TGTGCCAGCAGCTTAGGGTACGACCAAGAGACCCAGTACTTC. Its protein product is CASSLGYDQETQYF.

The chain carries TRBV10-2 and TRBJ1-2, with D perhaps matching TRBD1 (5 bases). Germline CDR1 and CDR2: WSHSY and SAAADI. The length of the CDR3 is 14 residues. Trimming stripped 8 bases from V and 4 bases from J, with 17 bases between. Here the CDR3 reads CASHPRGSGYGYTF. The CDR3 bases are TGCGCCAGCCACCCTCGGGGCTCTGGCTATGGCTACACCTTC.

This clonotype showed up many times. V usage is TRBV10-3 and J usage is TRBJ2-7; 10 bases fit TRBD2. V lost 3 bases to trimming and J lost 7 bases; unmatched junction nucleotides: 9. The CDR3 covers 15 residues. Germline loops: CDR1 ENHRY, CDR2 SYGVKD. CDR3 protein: CAISENSGGPGEQYF. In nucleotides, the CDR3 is TGTGCCATCAGTGAAAATAGCGGGGGGCCCGGGGAGCAGTACTTC.

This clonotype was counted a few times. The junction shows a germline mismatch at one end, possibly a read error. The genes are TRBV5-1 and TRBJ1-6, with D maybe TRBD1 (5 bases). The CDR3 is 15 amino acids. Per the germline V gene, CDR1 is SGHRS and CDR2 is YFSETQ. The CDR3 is CASSLDQGRNSLLHF. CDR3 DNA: TGCGCCAGCAGCTTGGATCAGGGCAGGAATTCACTCCTCCACTTT.

CDR3 sequence: CASSMTSGSRETQYF. DNA of the CDR3: TGTGCCAGCAGCATGACTAGCGGGAGTAGGGAGACCCAGTACTTC. The rearrangement joins TRBV7-3 to TRBJ2-5, with 12 bases fitting TRBD2. The CDR3 has 15 amino acids. Trimming removed 5 bases from V and 5 bases from J; junction bases left unmatched: 6. The germline V gene has CDR1 SGHTA and CDR2 FQGTGA. The variable domain in full, with the rest retrieved from reference TRBV7-3 and TRBJ2-5, is GAGVSQTPSNKVTEKGKYVELRCDPISGHTALYWYRQSLGQGPEFLIYFQGTGAADDSGLPNDRFFAVRPEGSVSTLKIQRTERGDSAVYLCASSMTSGSRETQYFGPGTRLLVL.

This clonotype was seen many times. The CDR3 DNA sequence: TGTGCCAGCAGCTTGACAGGTTGGGGGGGCACTGAAGCTTTCTTT. Amino acids: CASSLTGWGGTEAFF. The chain employs TRBV5-5 and TRBJ1-1; D is perhaps TRBD1 (5 bases). CDR3 length: 15 residues. The germline CDR1 and CDR2 sequences are SGHKS and YYEKEE (reference sequence). The ends were cut back, 1 base at V and 4 bases at J, with 14 bases in the middle.

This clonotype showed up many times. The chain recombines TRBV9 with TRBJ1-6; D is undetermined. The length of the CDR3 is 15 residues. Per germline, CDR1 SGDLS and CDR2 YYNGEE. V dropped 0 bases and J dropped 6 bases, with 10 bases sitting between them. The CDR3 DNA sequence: TGTGCCAGCAGCGTAGCCGCAGGCTCTAATTCACCCCTCCACTTT. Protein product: CASSVAAGSNSPLHF.

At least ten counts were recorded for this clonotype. CDR3 nucleotide sequence: TGTGCCAGCAGCCCCTTCGGTACTGAAGCTTTCTTT. As protein: CASSPFGTEAFF. The V and J genes are TRBV7-2 and TRBJ1-1, with D hard to call. Trimming stripped 5 bases from V and 5 bases from J, with 9 bases between. The germline V gene encodes CDR1 SGHTA and CDR2 FQGNSA. The CDR3 extends over 12 amino acids.

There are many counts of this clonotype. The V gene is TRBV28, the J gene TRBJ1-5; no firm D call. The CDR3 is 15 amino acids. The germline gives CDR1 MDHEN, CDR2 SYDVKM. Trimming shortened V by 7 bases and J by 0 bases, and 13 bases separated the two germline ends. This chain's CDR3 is CASKVWLDSNQPQHF. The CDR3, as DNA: TGTGCCAGCAAGGTCTGGTTGGATAGCAATCAGCCCCAGCATTTT.

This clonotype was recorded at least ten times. The CDR3 reads CASSARQGTIYGYTF. In DNA form, the CDR3 reads TGTGCCAGCAGCGCCCGACAGGGGACCATCTATGGCTACACCTTC. The V call is TRBV7-9, the J call TRBJ1-2; TRBD1 agrees at 8 bases. The trim removed 5 bases at V and 4 bases at J, leaving 9 bases unmatched. CDR3 length equals 15 residues. Germline V gene data show CDR1 as SEHNR and CDR2 as FQNEAQ (reference sequence).

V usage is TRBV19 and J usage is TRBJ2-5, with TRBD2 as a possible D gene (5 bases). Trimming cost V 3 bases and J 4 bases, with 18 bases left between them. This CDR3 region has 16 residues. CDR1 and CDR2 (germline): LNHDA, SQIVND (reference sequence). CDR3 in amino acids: CASSIRPGIQAETQYF. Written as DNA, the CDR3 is TGTGCCAGTAGTATTCGTCCCGGGATTCAGGCAGAGACCCAGTACTTC.

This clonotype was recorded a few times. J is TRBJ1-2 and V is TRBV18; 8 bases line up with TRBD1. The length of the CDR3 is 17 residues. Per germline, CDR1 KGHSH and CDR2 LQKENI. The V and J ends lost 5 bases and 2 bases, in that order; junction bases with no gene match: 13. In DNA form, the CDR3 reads TGTGCCAGCTCAATCGGGACAGGTACCCCACCGAACTATGGCTACACCTTC. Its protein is CASSIGTGTPPNYGYTF.

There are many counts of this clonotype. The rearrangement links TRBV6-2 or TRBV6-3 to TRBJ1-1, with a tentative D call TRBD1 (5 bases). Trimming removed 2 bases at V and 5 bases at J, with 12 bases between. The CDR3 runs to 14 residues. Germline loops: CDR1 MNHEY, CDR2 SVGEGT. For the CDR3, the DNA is TGTGCCAGCAGTTACGGCAGGGTGGGAACTGAAGCTTTCTTT. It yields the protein CASSYGRVGTEAFF.

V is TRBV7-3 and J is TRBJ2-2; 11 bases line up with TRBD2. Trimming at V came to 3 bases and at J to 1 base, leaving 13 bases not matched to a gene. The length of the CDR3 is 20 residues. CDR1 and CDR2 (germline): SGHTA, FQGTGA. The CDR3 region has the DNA TGTGCCAGCAGCTTCCGGACGGTTAGGGGACTAGCGGTGAACACCGGGGAGCTGTTTTTT. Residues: CASSFRTVRGLAVNTGELFF.

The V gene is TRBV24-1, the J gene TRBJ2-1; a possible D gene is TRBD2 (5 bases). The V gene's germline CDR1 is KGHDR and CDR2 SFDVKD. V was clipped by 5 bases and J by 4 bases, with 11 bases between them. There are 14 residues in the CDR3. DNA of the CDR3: TGTGCCACCAGTGCGTGGGAGAGGTACAATGAGCAGTTCTTC. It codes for CATSAWERYNEQFF.

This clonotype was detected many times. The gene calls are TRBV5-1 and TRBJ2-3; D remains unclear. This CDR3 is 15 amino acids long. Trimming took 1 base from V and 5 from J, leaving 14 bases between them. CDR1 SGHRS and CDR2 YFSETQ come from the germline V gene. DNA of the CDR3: TGCGCCAGCAGCTTGTCTGGCGGCGTGGGAGATACGCAGTATTTT. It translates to CASSLSGGVGDTQYF.

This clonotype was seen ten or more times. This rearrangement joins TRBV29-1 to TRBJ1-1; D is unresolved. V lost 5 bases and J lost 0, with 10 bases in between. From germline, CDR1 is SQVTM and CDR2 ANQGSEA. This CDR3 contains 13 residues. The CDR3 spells CSVFTLMNTEAFF. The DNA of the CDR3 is TGCAGCGTTTTCACATTAATGAACACTGAAGCTTTCTTT.

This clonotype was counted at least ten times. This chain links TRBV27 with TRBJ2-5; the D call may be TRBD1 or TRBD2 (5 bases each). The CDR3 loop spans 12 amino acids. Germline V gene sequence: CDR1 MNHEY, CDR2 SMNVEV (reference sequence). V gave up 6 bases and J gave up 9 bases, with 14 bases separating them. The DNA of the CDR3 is TGTGCCAGCAGCAAGACTCGAGGGGCCCAGTACTTC. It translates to CASSKTRGAQYF.

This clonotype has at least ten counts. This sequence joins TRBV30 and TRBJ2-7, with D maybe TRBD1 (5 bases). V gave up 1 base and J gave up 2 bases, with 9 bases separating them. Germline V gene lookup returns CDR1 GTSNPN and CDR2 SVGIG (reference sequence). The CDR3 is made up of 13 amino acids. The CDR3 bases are TGTGCCTGGAGTGCGGACATTGCCTACGAGCAGTACTTC. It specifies CAWSADIAYEQYF.

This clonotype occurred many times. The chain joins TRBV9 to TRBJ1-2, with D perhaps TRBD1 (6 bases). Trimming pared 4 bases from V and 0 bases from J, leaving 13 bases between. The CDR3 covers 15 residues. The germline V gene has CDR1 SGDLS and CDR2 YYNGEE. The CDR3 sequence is CASSPDQGTNYGYTF. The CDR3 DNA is TGTGCCAGCAGCCCGGATCAGGGGACTAACTATGGCTACACCTTC.

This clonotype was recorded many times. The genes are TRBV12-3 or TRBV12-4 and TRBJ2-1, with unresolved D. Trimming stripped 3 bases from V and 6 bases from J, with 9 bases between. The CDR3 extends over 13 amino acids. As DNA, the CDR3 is TGTGCCAGCAGTTTTGGTGAAATCAATGAGCAGTTCTTC. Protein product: CASSFGEINEQFF.

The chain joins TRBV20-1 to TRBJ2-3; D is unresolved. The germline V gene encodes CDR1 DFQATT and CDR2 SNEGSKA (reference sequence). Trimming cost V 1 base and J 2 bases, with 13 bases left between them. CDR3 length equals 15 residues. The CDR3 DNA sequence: TGCAGTGCTAGAGCTCGCCCCCCGCTCACAGATACGCAGTATTTT. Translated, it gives CSARARPPLTDTQYF.